These 14 T cell receptor beta chains were all obtained from the same sample, sequenced in a study of identical twins. MiXCR was run by TCRdb on the 5' RACE reads, yielding one entry per CDR3 protein. The sample holds some 600,000 distinct CDR3 sequences, 7.1% seen once. This sample was shared with a second study, whose subject was yellow fever vaccine responses in identical twins.

Sequencing was done on a sample of PBMCs. The source of these receptors is a woman in her late teens or twenties in good health.

A few counts support this clonotype. The chain joins TRBV5-1 to TRBJ2-1, with 9 positions matching TRBD2. V lost 5 bases and J lost 0; bases outside the gene matches: 9. In germline, CDR1 is SGHRS, CDR2 YFSETQ. This CDR3 comprises 17 residues. This CDR3 is CASSLREGRSSYNEQFF. The CDR3 nucleotides read TGCGCCAGCAGTTTGCGGGAGGGCCGCAGCTCCTACAATGAGCAGTTCTTC.

At least ten counts were recorded for this clonotype. The J gene is TRBJ1-6, the V gene TRBV28; TRBD1 matches 8 bases. Germline V CDR1 and CDR2: MDHEN, SYDVKM. V trimming: 6 bases; J trimming: 5 bases; junction bases outside the gene matches: 9. The CDR3 spans 16 residues. The CDR3 sequence is CASSHRTGRNNSPLHF. The DNA for the CDR3 is TGTGCCAGCAGCCATCGGACAGGGAGGAATAATTCACCCCTCCACTTT.

The table lists this clonotype with a few counts. This chain joins TRBV4-2 and TRBJ2-1; tentatively, D is TRBD2 (5 bases). Between the trimmed V and J ends, which lost 1 base and 9 bases, there was a span of 25 bases. Germline V gene lookup returns CDR1 LGHNA and CDR2 YNFKEQ. The CDR3 extends over 18 amino acids. CDR3 protein: CASSQAGVRLSRESEQFF. Here the CDR3 DNA reads TGTGCCAGCAGCCAAGCCGGGGTCAGGCTTTCTAGAGAGAGTGAGCAGTTCTTC.

CDR3 DNA: TGCGCCAGCAGCTTGCAGGAACCCTATGGCTACACCTTC. Translation gives CASSLQEPYGYTF. The rearrangement links TRBV5-1 to TRBJ1-2; D is ambiguous. CDR1 SGHRS and CDR2 YFSETQ come from the germline V gene. The CDR3 has 13 residues. V was cut by 1 base and J by 4 bases, with 8 bases left in between.

This chain joins TRBV3-1 and TRBJ2-2; the D is unclear. The CDR3 loop spans 14 amino acids. V was trimmed by 1 base and J by 3 bases, leaving 6 bases between them. The germline gives CDR1 LGHDT, CDR2 YNNKEL (reference sequence). The CDR3 region has the DNA TGTGCCAGCAGCCAAGCACCCGACACCGGGGAGCTGTTTTTT. Its translation: CASSQAPDTGELFF.

The chain has TRBV10-3 and TRBJ2-6; 9 bases fit TRBD1. This CDR3 has 18 amino acids. Germline CDR1 ENHRY, CDR2 SYGVKD. V shed 6 bases, J shed 4 bases, and the junction held 13 bases outside the gene matches. The CDR3 loop reads CAIRRTGAEAGGANVLTF. For the CDR3, the DNA is TGTGCCATCAGAAGGACAGGGGCCGAAGCAGGGGGGGCCAACGTCCTGACTTTC.

J is TRBJ2-1 and V is TRBV7-9; 11 positions match TRBD2. Germline loops: CDR1 SEHNR, CDR2 FQNEAQ (reference sequence). The CDR3 is made up of 14 amino acids. After removal of 8 bases from V and 5 bases from J, the junction contained 5 bases not matched to a gene. The CDR3 bases are TGTGCCAGCGCCACTAGCGGGAGTAACAATGAGCAGTTCTTC. Its protein product is CASATSGSNNEQFF.

In this sample, this clonotype turned up many times. The chain combines TRBV7-9 with TRBJ2-3; 8 positions match TRBD1. Germline V gene lookup returns CDR1 SEHNR and CDR2 FQNEAQ (reference sequence). The J segment lost 5 bases and the V segment lost 4 bases, leaving 8 bases of the junction unmatched. CDR3 size: 15 residues. CDR3 region: CASSSTGVWEDTQYF. CDR3 DNA: TGTGCCAGCAGCTCGACAGGGGTTTGGGAAGATACGCAGTATTTT.

In regard to this clonotype: It may be a read error: a sequence one base away is much more abundant. The chain recombines TRBV5-1 with TRBJ2-1; 8 nucleotides line up with TRBD1. The CDR3 has 18 amino acids. Germline lookup yields CDR1 SGHRS and CDR2 YFSETQ. CDR3 nucleotide sequence: TGCGCCAGCGGCTTACAGGGGGTAGAGGGCGACTCCTACAATGAGCAGTTCTTC. Residues: CASGLQGVEGDSYNEQFF.

In its sample, this clonotype was seen many times. The chain uses TRBV6-1 and TRBJ2-5, with D maybe TRBD2 (5 bases). The CDR3 runs 16 residues. V shed 7 bases and J shed 4 bases, with 22 bases lying between them. From germline, CDR1 is MNHNS and CDR2 SASEGT. The CDR3 loop is CASTSRPPPRGETQYF. The CDR3 nucleotides are TGTGCCAGCACGTCCCGGCCACCCCCTCGGGGAGAGACCCAGTACTTC.

The sample holds a few counts of this clonotype. This chain uses TRBV2 with TRBJ2-3; no clear D gene. CDR3 length: 14 amino acids. Germline V lookup: CDR1 SNHLY, CDR2 FYNNEI. The germline V and J ends were trimmed by 2 bases and 1 base, with 7 bases remaining between them. The CDR3 nucleotides read TGTGCCAGCAGTGAACTGTGGGGCACAGATACGCAGTATTTT. This translates into CASSELWGTDTQYF.

This chain uses TRBV5-1 with TRBJ2-7; a possible D gene is TRBD1 (5 bases). Germline V lookup: CDR1 SGHRS, CDR2 YFSETQ. The CDR3 runs to 15 residues. The V gene lost 0 bases and the J gene lost 3 bases, with 13 bases spanning the gap. CDR3: CASSLGQGFNYEQYV. The CDR3 DNA sequence: TGCGCCAGCAGCTTGGGGCAGGGATTTAACTACGAGCAGTACGTC.

This clonotype was counted between two and nine times. The chain couples TRBV7-9 to TRBJ2-3; D remains unclear. CDR3 length equals 13 residues. V gave up 5 bases and J gave up 5 bases, with 11 bases separating them. Germline lookup yields CDR1 SEHNR and CDR2 FQNEAQ (reference sequence). The CDR3 nucleotides read TGTGCCAGCAGCACCATGGAGAAAGATACGCAGTATTTT. It specifies CASSTMEKDTQYF.

As for this clonotype: Likely a read error: the CDR3 ends without its conserved phenylalanine or tryptophan. This chain links TRBV5-1 with TRBJ2-5; D possibly uses TRBD1 or TRBD2 (5 bases each). V was pared by 4 bases and J by 2 bases, with 12 bases between. The CDR3 is made up of 14 amino acids. Germline V gene lookup returns CDR1 SGHRS and CDR2 YFSETQ. CDR3 sequence: CASSLRDQQETQYS. CDR3 DNA: TGCGCCAGCAGCCTACGGGACCAACAAGAGACCCAGTACTCC.